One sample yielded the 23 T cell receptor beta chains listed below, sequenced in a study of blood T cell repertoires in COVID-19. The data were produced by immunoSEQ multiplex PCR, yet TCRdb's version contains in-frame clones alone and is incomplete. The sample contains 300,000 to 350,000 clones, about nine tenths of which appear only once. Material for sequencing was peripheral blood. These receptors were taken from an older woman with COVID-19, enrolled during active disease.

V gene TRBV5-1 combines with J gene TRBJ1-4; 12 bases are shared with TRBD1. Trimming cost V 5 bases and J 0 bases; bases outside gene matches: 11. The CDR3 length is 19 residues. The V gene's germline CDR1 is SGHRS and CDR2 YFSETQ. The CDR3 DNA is TGCGCCAGCAGGCGGGGACAGGGGGCCGCTGCATCAACTAATGAAAAACTGTTTTTT. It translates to CASRRGQGAAASTNEKLFF.

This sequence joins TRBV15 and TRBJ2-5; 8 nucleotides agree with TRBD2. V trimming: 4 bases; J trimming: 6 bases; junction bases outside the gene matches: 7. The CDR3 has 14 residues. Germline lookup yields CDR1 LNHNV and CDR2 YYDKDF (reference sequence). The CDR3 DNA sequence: TGTGCCACCAGCATCGGGGGGGCCGGGAAGACCCAGTACTTC. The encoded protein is CATSIGGAGKTQYF.

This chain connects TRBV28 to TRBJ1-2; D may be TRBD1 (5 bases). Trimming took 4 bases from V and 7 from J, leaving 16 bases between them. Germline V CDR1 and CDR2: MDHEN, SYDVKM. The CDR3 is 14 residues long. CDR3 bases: TGTGCCAGCAGTTCCCGCCGGAGGGGCGGTGGCTACACCTTC. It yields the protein CASSSRRRGGGYTF.

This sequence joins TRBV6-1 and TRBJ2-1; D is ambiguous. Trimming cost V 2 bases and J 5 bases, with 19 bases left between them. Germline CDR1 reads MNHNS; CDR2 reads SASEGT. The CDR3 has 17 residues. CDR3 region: CASSELKEVYRHNEQFF. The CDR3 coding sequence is TGTGCCAGCAGTGAATTGAAAGAGGTCTACCGGCACAATGAGCAGTTCTTC.

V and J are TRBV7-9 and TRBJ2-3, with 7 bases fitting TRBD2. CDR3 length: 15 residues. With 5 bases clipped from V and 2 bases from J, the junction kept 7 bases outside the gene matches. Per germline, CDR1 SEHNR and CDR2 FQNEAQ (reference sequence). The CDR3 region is CASSPGGAATDTQYF. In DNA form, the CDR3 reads TGTGCCAGCAGCCCGGGAGGTGCGGCCACAGATACGCAGTATTTT.

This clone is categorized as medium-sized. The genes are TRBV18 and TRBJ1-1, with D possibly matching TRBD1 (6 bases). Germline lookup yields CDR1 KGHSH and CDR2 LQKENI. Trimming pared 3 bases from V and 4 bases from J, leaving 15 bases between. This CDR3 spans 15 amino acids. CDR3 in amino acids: CASSPQPGQSTEAFF. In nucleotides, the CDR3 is TGTGCCAGCTCACCTCAGCCGGGACAAAGCACTGAAGCTTTCTTT.

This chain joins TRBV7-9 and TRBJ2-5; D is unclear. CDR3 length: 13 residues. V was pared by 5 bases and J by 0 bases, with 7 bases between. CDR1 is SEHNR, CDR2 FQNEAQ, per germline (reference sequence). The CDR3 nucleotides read TGTGCCAGCAGCCCCCCCTACCAAGAGACCCAGTACTTC. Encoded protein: CASSPPYQETQYF.

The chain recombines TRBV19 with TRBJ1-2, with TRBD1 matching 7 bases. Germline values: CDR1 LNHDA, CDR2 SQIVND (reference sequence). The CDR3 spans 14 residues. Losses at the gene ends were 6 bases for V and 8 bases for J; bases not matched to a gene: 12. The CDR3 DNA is TGTGCCAGTAGGGATAATGACAGGGCAGGAGGCTACACCTTC. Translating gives CASRDNDRAGGYTF.

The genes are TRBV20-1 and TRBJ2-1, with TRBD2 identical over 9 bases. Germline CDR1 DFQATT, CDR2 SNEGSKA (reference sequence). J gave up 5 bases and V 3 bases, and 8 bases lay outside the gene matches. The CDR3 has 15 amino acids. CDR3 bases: TGCAGTGCTAGTAGAACGACTAGCGGAAACAATGAGCAGTTCTTC. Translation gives CSASRTTSGNNEQFF.

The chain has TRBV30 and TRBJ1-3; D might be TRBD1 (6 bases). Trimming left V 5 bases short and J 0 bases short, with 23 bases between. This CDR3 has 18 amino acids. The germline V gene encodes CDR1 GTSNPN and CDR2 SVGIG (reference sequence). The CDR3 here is CAWEGGTFFPSSGNTIYF. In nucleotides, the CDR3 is TGTGCCTGGGAGGGGGGGACTTTCTTCCCTAGCTCTGGAAACACCATATATTTT.

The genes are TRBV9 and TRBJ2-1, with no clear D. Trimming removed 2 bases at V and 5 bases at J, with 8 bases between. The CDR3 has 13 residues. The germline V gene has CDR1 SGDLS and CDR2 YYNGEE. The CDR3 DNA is TGTGCCAGCAGCGTTACGGGTGACAATGAGCAGTTCTTC. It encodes CASSVTGDNEQFF.

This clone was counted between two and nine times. CDR3: CASSLTTTGGSPYEQYF. CDR3 bases: TGTGCCAGCAGCTTAACGACTACAGGAGGGTCCCCCTACGAGCAGTACTTC. The rearrangement joins TRBV7-3 to TRBJ2-7; D might be TRBD2 (6 bases). V lost 0 bases to trimming and J lost 2 bases, with 17 bases between them. This CDR3 has 17 residues. Germline CDR1 reads SGHTA; CDR2 reads FQGTGA.

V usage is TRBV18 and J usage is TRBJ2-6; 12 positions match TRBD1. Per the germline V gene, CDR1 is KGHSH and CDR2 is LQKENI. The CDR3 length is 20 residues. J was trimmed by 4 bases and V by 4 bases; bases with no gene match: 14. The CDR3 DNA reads TGTGCCAGCTCACGTCCGGGACAGGGGGCCATCGCTTGGGGGGCCAACGTCCTGACTTTC. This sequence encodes CASSRPGQGAIAWGANVLTF.

CDR3 sequence: CASSPRGDTEAFF. DNA for the CDR3: TGTGCCAGCAGCCCCAGGGGGGACACTGAAGCTTTCTTT. The chain joins TRBV11-2 to TRBJ1-1; 7 nucleotides agree with TRBD1. This CDR3 region has 13 residues. CDR1 SGHAT and CDR2 FQNNGV come from the germline V gene. J was trimmed by 3 bases and V by 5 bases; bases with no gene match: 3.

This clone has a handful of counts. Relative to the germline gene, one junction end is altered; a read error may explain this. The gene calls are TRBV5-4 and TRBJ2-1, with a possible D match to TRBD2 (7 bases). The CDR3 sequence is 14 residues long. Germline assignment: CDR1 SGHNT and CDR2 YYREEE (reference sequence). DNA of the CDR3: TGTGCCAGCAGCTTGGTTTCGGGGGGCCTTCTCCCGGTCTTC. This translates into CASSLVSGGLLPVF.

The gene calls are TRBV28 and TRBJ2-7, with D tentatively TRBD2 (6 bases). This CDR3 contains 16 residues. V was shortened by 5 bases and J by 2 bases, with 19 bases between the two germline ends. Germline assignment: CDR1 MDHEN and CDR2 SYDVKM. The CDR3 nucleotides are TGTGCCAGCAGTGTCCTGCGGGGTTACTCGACCTACGAGCAGTACTTC. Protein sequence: CASSVLRGYSTYEQYF. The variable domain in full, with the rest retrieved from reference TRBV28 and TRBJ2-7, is DVKVTQSSRYLVKRTGEKVFLECVQDMDHENMFWYRQDPGLGLRLIYFSYDVKMKEKGDIPEGYSVSREKKERFSLILESASTNQTSMYLCASSVLRGYSTYEQYFGPGTRLTVT.

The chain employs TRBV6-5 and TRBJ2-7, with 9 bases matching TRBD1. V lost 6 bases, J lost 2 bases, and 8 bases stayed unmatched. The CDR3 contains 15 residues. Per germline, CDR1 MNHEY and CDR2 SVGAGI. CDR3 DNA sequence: TGTGCCAGCAGACCCGGGACAGGGAGGACCTACGAGCAGTACTTC. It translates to CASRPGTGRTYEQYF.

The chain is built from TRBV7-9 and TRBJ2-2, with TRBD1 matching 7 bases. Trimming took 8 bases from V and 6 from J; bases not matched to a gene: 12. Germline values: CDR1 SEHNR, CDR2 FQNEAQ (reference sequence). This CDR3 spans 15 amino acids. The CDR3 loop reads CASGITGVGPGELFF. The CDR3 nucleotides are TGTGCCAGCGGTATAACAGGGGTTGGCCCCGGGGAGCTGTTTTTT.

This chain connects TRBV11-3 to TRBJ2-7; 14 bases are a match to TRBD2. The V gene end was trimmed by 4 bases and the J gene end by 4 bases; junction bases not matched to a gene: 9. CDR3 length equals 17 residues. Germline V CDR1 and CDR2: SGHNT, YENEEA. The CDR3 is CASSSMTSGGARYEQYF. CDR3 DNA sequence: TGTGCCAGCAGCTCGATGACTAGCGGGGGGGCCCGGTACGAGCAGTACTTC.

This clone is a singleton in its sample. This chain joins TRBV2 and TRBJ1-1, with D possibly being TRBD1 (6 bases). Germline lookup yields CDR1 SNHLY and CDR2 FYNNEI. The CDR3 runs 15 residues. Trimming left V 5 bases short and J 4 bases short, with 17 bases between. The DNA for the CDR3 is TGTGCCAGCAGTAACTGGGACACTAAGGGCACTGAAGCTTTCTTT. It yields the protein CASSNWDTKGTEAFF.

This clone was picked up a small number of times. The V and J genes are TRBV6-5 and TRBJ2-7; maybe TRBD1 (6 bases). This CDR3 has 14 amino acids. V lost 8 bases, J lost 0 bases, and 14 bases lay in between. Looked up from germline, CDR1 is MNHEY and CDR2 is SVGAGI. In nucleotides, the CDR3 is TGTGCCAGCCTCCGGGACATAACCTCCTACGAGCAGTACTTC. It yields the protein CASLRDITSYEQYF.

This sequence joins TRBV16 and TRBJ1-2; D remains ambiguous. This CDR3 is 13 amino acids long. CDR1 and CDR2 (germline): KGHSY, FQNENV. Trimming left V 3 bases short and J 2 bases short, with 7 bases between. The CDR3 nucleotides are TGTGCCAGCAGCCAGGCACAAAACTATGGCTACACCTTC. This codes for CASSQAQNYGYTF.

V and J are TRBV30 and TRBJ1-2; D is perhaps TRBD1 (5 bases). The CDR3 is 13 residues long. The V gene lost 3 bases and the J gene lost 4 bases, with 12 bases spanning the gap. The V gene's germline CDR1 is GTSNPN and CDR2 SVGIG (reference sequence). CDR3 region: CAWSETVVYGYTF. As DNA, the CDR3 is TGTGCCTGGAGCGAGACAGTCGTCTATGGCTACACCTTC.